Below are 3 T cell receptor beta chains sequenced from a single sample in a study of regulatory T cells in long-lasting Graves disease (TCRdb year 2021). Reading the label with the study, this specimen's time point is: newly diagnosed GD, antithyroid drugs for less than 3 months. For both TCR sequencing and RNA sequencing, RNA was extracted from PBMCs in TRIzol. The library was prepared using multiplex PCR. The sample was run on an Illumina HiSeq 4000. CDR3 regions were amplified by Arm-PCR with iRepertoire HTBI primers to construct TCR beta libraries. TCRdb reanalyzed the raw reads on its own, using fastp at Q25 for trimming and MiXCR for clone calling, and kept in-frame beta chains. Duplicate CDR3 protein sequences are folded into a single record with the most common DNA and genes. This sample lists approximately 360,000 distinct CDR3 sequences; approximately 12% were detected once. The ten biggest clones cover under 20% of the sample.

These sequences were also reported in another study, on T cells in Graves' hyperthyroidism and ophthalmopathy.

Source: peripheral blood mononuclear cells (PBMCs), taken at new diagnosis, from a patient treated with antithyroid drugs. Source of these receptors: a young woman with Graves disease. Donor details come from another sample of the same person, matched by shared clones.

This clonotype was seen at least ten times. The chain has TRBV27 and TRBJ2-7; D remains unclear. Germline V lookup: CDR1 MNHEY, CDR2 SMNVEV (reference sequence). V lost 1 base to trimming and J lost 6 bases, with 16 bases between them. This CDR3 is built from 15 residues. CDR3 coding DNA: TGTGCCAGCAGTTTATTTGAGAGGATGGGCTCCGAGCAGTACTTC. This encodes CASSLFERMGSEQYF.

As regards this clonotype: A much larger clone sits a single nucleotide away, making a read error possible. The V gene is TRBV12-3 or TRBV12-4, the J gene TRBJ1-2; a possible D gene is TRBD1 (5 bases). The CDR3 covers 12 residues. This chain's CDR3 is CASSSGIYGHTF. CDR3 coding DNA: TGTGCCAGCAGTTCAGGGATTTATGGCCACACCTTC.

This clonotype was counted many times. This chain uses TRBV6-2 or TRBV6-3 with TRBJ1-2; D is unclear. Germline loops: CDR1 MNHEY, CDR2 SVGEGT. The CDR3 sequence is 13 residues long. The germline V and J ends were trimmed by 3 bases and 3 bases, with 8 bases remaining between them. CDR3 nucleotides: TGTGCCAGCAGTTATTCCGGGTACTATGGCTACACCTTC. Amino acids: CASSYSGYYGYTF.